The 3 T cell receptor beta chains presented below share a single source sample, sequenced in a study of T cell responses to AZD1222 COVID-19 vaccine. Only in-frame clones appear in the TCRdb table, and some are missing; sequencing was by immunoSEQ multiplex PCR. This table has 74,000 or so clones, 84% appearing once. Sequencing used peripheral blood, obtained on day 0 of AZD1222 vaccination. These receptors came from an adult in good health.

The V gene is TRBV18, the J gene TRBJ1-2; tentative D call: TRBD1 (6 bases). The V end lost 3 bases, the J end lost 5 bases, and 16 bases lay between the germline ends. CDR3 size: 15 residues. In germline, CDR1 is KGHSH, CDR2 LQKENI. The CDR3 is CASSPDNRVGYGYTF. The CDR3 bases are TGTGCCAGCTCACCCGATAACAGGGTGGGATATGGCTACACCTTC. Supplemented by reference TRBV18 and TRBJ1-2, the full variable domain reads NAGVMQNPRHLVRRRGQEARLRCSPMKGHSHVYWYRQLPEEGLKFMVYLQKENIIDESGMPKERFSAEFPKEGPSILRIQQVVRGDSAAYFCASSPDNRVGYGYTFGSGTRLTVV.

This CDR3 is CASSATGFNRGVYEQYF. DNA of the CDR3: TGTGCCAGCAGTGCGACAGGGTTCAACCGCGGTGTTTACGAGCAGTACTTC. V usage is TRBV28 and J usage is TRBJ2-7; 7 bases are shared with TRBD1. The germline CDR1 and CDR2 sequences are MDHEN and SYDVKM. CDR3 length: 17 residues. The V segment lost 5 bases and the J segment 4 bases; nucleotides outside the gene matches: 17.

The count of this clone is one. V usage is TRBV28 and J usage is TRBJ2-5; unclear D gene. Germline CDR1 MDHEN, CDR2 SYDVKM. With 3 bases removed from V and 1 base from J, the gap between germline ends came to 9 bases. The CDR3 covers 14 residues. The CDR3 nucleotides are TGTGCCAGCAGTTTCCCGGGCCCCCAAGAGACCCAGTACTTC. It specifies CASSFPGPQETQYF.